Listed below are T cell receptor beta chains from one sample, sequenced in a study of blood T cell repertoires in COVID-19. Profiled with immunoSEQ multiplex PCR; TCRdb holds only in-frame clones, not every one. The sample lists some 100,000 clones, roughly 79% occurring once. Sequenced input: peripheral blood. The receptors were sampled from a human donor in a cohort sampled during active COVID-19. Both conserved end residues are part of each CDR3. A D gene is named only where the DNA matches it firmly.

>TRBD2|17|TRBV7-9|TRBJ2-6
CASSFGARGAGANVLTF
TGTGCCAGCAGCTTTGGTGCGCGGGGGGCCGGGGCCAACGTCCTGACTTTC
>.|13|TRBV6-2/TRBV6-3|TRBJ1-2
CASSLEKSYGYTF
TGTGCCAGCAGCCTGGAGAAGTCCTATGGCTACACCTTC
>TRBD1|15|TRBV19|TRBJ2-1
CASMSPGTGVDEQFF
TGTGCCAGTATGAGTCCCGGGACAGGGGTCGATGAGCAGTTCTTC
>.|13|TRBV5-1|TRBJ1-2
CASSYRQNYGYTF
TGCGCCAGCAGCTATAGACAGAACTATGGCTACACCTTC
>TRBD1|16|TRBV7-9|TRBJ1-2
CASSSLGTGWSYGYTF
TGTGCCAGCAGCTCGCTAGGGACAGGGTGGAGTTATGGCTACACCTTC
>TRBD1|14|TRBV2|TRBJ2-7
CASSTGTVAREQYF
TGTGCCAGCAGTACCGGGACAGTCGCGCGTGAGCAGTACTTC
>.|12|TRBV7-2|TRBJ2-3
CASSPSTDTQYF
TGTGCCAGCAGCCCTAGCACAGATACGCAGTATTTT
>TRBD2|18|TRBV4-3|TRBJ2-1
CASSQDKVAGGGRNEQFF
TGCGCCAGCAGCCAAGATAAGGTAGCGGGAGGAGGGCGCAATGAGCAGTTCTTC
>TRBD2|12|TRBV5-6|TRBJ2-5
CASNRGEETQYF
TGTGCCAGCAATCGGGGGGAAGAGACCCAGTACTTC
>.|16|TRBV19|TRBJ2-3
CASSISSSGRMDTQYF
TGTGCCAGTAGTATTTCAAGTTCGGGGAGGATGGATACGCAGTATTTT
>.|11|TRBV28|TRBJ1-2
CASSRGGYYTF
TGTGCCAGCAGCCGGGGGGGGTACTACACCTTC
>.|13|TRBV18|TRBJ1-5
CASSPNTGMPQHF
TGTGCCAGCTCACCAAATACAGGGATGCCCCAGCATTTT
>.|13|TRBV6-2/TRBV6-3|TRBJ1-2
CASSYSTLYGYTF
TGTGCCAGCAGTTACTCGACTTTGTATGGCTACACCTTC
>TRBD1|15|TRBV27|TRBJ2-7
CASSLSGTGSYEQYF
TGTGCCAGCAGCTTATCGGGGACAGGCTCCTACGAGCAGTACTTC
>.|15|TRBV10-1|TRBJ2-7
CASSDYGGQPYEQYF
TGCGCCAGCAGTGATTATGGTGGGCAGCCCTACGAGCAGTACTTC
>.|18|TRBV5-6|TRBJ2-6
CASSFRILSGAGANVLTF
TGTGCCAGCAGCTTTCGGATATTGAGTGGAGCTGGGGCCAACGTCCTGACTTTC
>.|15|TRBV14|TRBJ1-2
CASSQVQGTPLGYTF
TGTGCCAGCAGCCAAGTGCAGGGGACGCCTTTAGGCTACACCTTC
>.|14|TRBV4-2|TRBJ2-5
CASSQDIVMETQYF
TGTGCCAGCAGCCAAGATATAGTTATGGAGACCCAGTACTTC
>.|13|TRBV12-3/TRBV12-4|TRBJ1-5
CASTRGTNQPQHF
TGTGCCAGCACTAGGGGAACCAATCAGCCCCAGCATTTT
>.|14|TRBV6-6|TRBJ2-2
CATYREGVVWELFF
TGTGCCACCTACAGGGAAGGCGTTGTTTGGGAGCTGTTTTTT
>.|13|TRBV6-5|TRBJ1-1
CASSPLGSSEAFF
TGTGCCAGCAGTCCCCTTGGGAGTAGTGAAGCTTTCTTT
>TRBD2|12|TRBV2|TRBJ2-7
CASRGGGYEQYF
TGTGCCAGCAGGGGGGGAGGGTACGAGCAGTACTTC
>TRBD1|18|TRBV28|TRBJ2-2
CASSFSGGTGTFTGELFF
TGTGCCAGCAGTTTCTCGGGCGGGACAGGAACGTTCACCGGGGAGCTGTTTTTT